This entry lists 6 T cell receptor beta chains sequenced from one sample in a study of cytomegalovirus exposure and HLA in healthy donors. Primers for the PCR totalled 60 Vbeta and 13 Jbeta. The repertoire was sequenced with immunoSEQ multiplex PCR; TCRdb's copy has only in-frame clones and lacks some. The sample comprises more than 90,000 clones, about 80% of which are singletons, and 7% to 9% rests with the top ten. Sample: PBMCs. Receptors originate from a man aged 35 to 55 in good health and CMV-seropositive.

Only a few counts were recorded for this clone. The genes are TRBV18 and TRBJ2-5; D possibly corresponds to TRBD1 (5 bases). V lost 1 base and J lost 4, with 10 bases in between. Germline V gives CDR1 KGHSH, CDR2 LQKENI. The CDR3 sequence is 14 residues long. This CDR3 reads CASSPQGKGETQYF. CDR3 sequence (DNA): TGTGCCAGCTCACCACAGGGGAAGGGAGAGACCCAGTACTTC.

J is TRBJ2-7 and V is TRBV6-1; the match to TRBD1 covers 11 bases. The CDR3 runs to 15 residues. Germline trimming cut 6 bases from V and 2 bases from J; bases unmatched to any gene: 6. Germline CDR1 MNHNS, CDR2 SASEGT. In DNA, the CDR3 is TGTGCCAGCAGGGGGACAGGGGGGAATACCTACGAGCAGTACTTC. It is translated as CASRGTGGNTYEQYF.

The CDR3 loop is CASTGGSYEQYF. For the CDR3, the DNA is TGTGCCAGCACAGGGGGATCCTACGAGCAGTACTTC. This chain joins TRBV6-6 and TRBJ2-7; 7 nucleotides agree with TRBD1. Germline values: CDR1 MNHNY, CDR2 SVGAGI (reference sequence). Trimming removed 7 bases from V and 1 base from J; junction bases left unmatched: 1. The CDR3 sequence is 12 residues long.

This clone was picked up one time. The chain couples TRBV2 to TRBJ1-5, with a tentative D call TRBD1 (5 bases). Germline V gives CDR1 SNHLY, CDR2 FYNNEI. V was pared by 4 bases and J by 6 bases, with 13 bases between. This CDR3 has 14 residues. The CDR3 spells CASSAEQVVQPQHF. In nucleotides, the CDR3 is TGTGCCAGCAGTGCCGAACAGGTAGTTCAGCCCCAGCATTTT.

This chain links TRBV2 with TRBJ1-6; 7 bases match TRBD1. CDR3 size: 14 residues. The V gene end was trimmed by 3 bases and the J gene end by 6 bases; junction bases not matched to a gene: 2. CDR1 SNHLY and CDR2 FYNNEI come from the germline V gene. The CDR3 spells CASSEGTVNSPLHF. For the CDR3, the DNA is TGTGCCAGCAGTGAGGGGACAGTTAATTCACCCCTCCACTTT.

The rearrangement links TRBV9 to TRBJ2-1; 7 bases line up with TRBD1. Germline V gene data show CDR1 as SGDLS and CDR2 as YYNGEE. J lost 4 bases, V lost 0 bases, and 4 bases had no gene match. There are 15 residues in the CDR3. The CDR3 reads CASSVGGQEYNEQFF. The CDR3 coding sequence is TGTGCCAGCAGCGTAGGAGGACAGGAGTACAATGAGCAGTTCTTC.